These 17 T cell receptor beta chains were all obtained from the same sample, sequenced in a study of blood T cell repertoires in COVID-19. Profiling relied on immunoSEQ multiplex PCR, and the TCRdb table lists in-frame clones only, not all of them. The sample consists of approximately 210,000 clones, roughly four fifths of them appearing once. Input material: peripheral blood. The receptors come from a woman aged 40 to 50 with acute or convalescent COVID-19.

This clone has just a few counts. The V and J genes are TRBV11-2 and TRBJ1-4; perhaps TRBD1 as D (5 bases). The CDR3 covers 15 residues. CDR1 SGHAT and CDR2 FQNNGV come from the germline V gene. V was cut by 0 bases and J by 2 bases, with 7 bases left in between. CDR3 region: CASSLDGATNEKLFF. CDR3 nucleotide sequence: TGTGCCAGCAGCTTAGATGGGGCGACTAATGAAAAACTGTTTTTT.

This chain connects TRBV4-2 to TRBJ2-5; TRBD2 matches at 12 bases. Germline assignment: CDR1 LGHNA and CDR2 YNFKEQ. Germline trimming cut 1 base from V and 2 bases from J; bases unmatched to any gene: 8. CDR3 size: 18 residues. The CDR3 sequence is CASSQVGASGGGQETQYF. The CDR3, as DNA: TGTGCCAGCAGCCAAGTAGGGGCTAGCGGGGGGGGTCAAGAGACCCAGTACTTC.

The V call is TRBV6-4, the J call TRBJ2-7, with a weak D call TRBD2 (6 bases). The germline V gene encodes CDR1 MRHNA and CDR2 SNTAGT. The CDR3 has 15 amino acids. V was trimmed by 0 bases and J by 3 bases, leaving 12 bases between them. CDR3 protein: CASSDSGGVVYEQYF. CDR3 sequence (DNA): TGTGCCAGCAGTGACTCGGGGGGAGTAGTCTACGAGCAGTACTTC.

This chain links TRBV7-8 with TRBJ1-1; D is unresolved. This CDR3 is 14 amino acids long. The V end lost 5 bases, the J end lost 0 bases, and 10 bases lay between the germline ends. CDR1 is SGHVS and CDR2 is FQNEAQ in the germline V gene. CDR3 amino acids: CASSPTTLNTEAFF. The CDR3 nucleotides read TGTGCCAGCAGCCCGACAACACTGAACACTGAAGCTTTCTTT.

V gene TRBV18 combines with J gene TRBJ2-6, with no clear D. V shed 3 bases and J shed 1 base, with 4 bases lying between them. This CDR3 comprises 14 residues. The germline V gene has CDR1 KGHSH and CDR2 LQKENI. The CDR3 sequence: CASSPRSGANVLTF. DNA for the CDR3: TGTGCCAGCTCACCTCGTTCTGGGGCCAACGTCCTGACTTTC.

The rearrangement links TRBV27 to TRBJ1-2, with TRBD1 matching over 9 bases. The CDR3 runs to 14 residues. J was trimmed by 5 bases and V by 4 bases; bases with no gene match: 5. Germline CDR1 MNHEY, CDR2 SMNVEV (reference sequence). The DNA of the CDR3 is TGTGCCAGCAGTTCATCGACAGGGGGGTATGGCTACACCTTC. Translated: CASSSSTGGYGYTF.

This clone was observed a single time. This chain uses TRBV5-8 with TRBJ1-4; D remains unclear. The V end lost 0 bases, the J end lost 3 bases, and 9 bases lay between the germline ends. This CDR3 region has 15 residues. The germline V gene encodes CDR1 SGHTS and CDR2 YDEGEE. The CDR3 coding sequence is TGTGCCAGCAGCTTGGGATATAGCTCTAATGAAAAACTGTTTTTT. It yields the protein CASSLGYSSNEKLFF. Based on the CDR3 plus reference TRBV5-8 and TRBJ1-4, the full variable domain is EAGVTQSPTHLIKTRGQQATLRCSPISGHTSVYWYQQALGLGLQFLLWYDEGEERNRGNFPPRFSGRQFPNYSSELNVNALELEDSALYLCASSLGYSSNEKLFFGSGTQLSVL.

This sequence joins TRBV19 and TRBJ2-5; D may be TRBD2 (6 bases). In germline, CDR1 is LNHDA, CDR2 SQIVND (reference sequence). V was cut by 4 bases and J by 2 bases, with 23 bases left in between. This CDR3 has 18 residues. The CDR3 spells CASSSGGTLRGGQETQYF. The CDR3 DNA sequence: TGTGCCAGTAGTAGCGGCGGGACCCTGAGAGGAGGTCAAGAGACCCAGTACTTC.

The chain carries TRBV19 and TRBJ2-1; no clear D gene. Germline CDR1 LNHDA, CDR2 SQIVND (reference sequence). The CDR3 loop spans 14 amino acids. Trimming pared 3 bases from V and 5 bases from J, leaving 11 bases between. The CDR3 loop reads CASSIVLSHNEQFF. CDR3 nucleotides: TGTGCCAGTAGTATCGTTCTTTCCCACAATGAGCAGTTCTTC.

This chain uses TRBV4-2 with TRBJ2-1; D might be TRBD2 (7 bases). The germline CDR1 and CDR2 sequences are LGHNA and YNFKEQ. V was cut by 0 bases and J by 7 bases, with 13 bases left in between. This CDR3 comprises 15 residues. DNA for the CDR3: TGTGCCAGCAGCCAAGAAGGGGGGGCTGGGAATGAGCAGTTCTTC. Amino acid sequence: CASSQEGGAGNEQFF.

The chain uses TRBV19 and TRBJ1-6; possible D gene TRBD1, 5 bases. This CDR3 has 14 residues. Germline V gene sequence: CDR1 LNHDA, CDR2 SQIVND (reference sequence). Trimming pared 6 bases from V and 8 bases from J, leaving 14 bases between. The CDR3 protein is CASRWGGVDSPLHF. CDR3 DNA sequence: TGTGCCAGTAGATGGGGGGGGGTTGATTCACCCCTCCACTTT.

The J gene is TRBJ1-5, the V gene TRBV5-5, with 7 bases that match TRBD1. V shed 4 bases and J 6 bases; nucleotides not matched to a gene: 4. The CDR3 is made up of 13 amino acids. Per germline, CDR1 SGHKS and CDR2 YYEKEE (reference sequence). The CDR3 nucleotides are TGTGCCAGCAGCGGGACAGTGGGTCAGCCCCAGCATTTT. This translates into CASSGTVGQPQHF.

This chain joins TRBV7-6 and TRBJ2-7; D may be TRBD1 (6 bases). V lost 3 bases, J lost 4 bases, and 16 bases lay in between. The CDR3 sequence is 15 residues long. The germline V gene has CDR1 SGHVS and CDR2 FNYEAQ. The CDR3 loop reads CASSLMQGQNYEQYF. In DNA, the CDR3 is TGTGCCAGCAGCTTGATGCAGGGACAAAATTACGAGCAGTACTTC.

The rearrangement joins TRBV5-1 to TRBJ2-3; 13 bases map to TRBD2. The CDR3 extends over 15 amino acids. Germline assignment: CDR1 SGHRS and CDR2 YFSETQ. Losses at the gene ends were 4 bases for V and 3 bases for J; bases not matched to a gene: 2. Here the CDR3 reads CASSTSGRETDTQYF. In DNA, the CDR3 is TGCGCCAGCAGCACTAGCGGGAGGGAAACAGATACGCAGTATTTT.

The genes are TRBV30 and TRBJ2-2; possibly TRBD1 for D (6 bases). Germline V gene data show CDR1 as GTSNPN and CDR2 as SVGIG (reference sequence). The ends were cut back, 4 bases at V and 4 bases at J, with 19 bases in the middle. The CDR3 runs to 16 residues. The CDR3 here is CAWTLGTRVRTGELFF. The DNA for the CDR3 is TGTGCCTGGACCCTGGGGACACGGGTGCGCACCGGGGAGCTGTTTTTT.

The chain is built from TRBV5-4 and TRBJ2-5; 8 nucleotides line up with TRBD1. This CDR3 region has 14 residues. Germline V CDR1 and CDR2: SGHNT, YYREEE (reference sequence). The V gene end was trimmed by 4 bases and the J gene end by 5 bases; junction bases not matched to a gene: 7. For the CDR3, the DNA is TGTGCCAGCAGCATACAGGGGGTTCTTGAGACCCAGTACTTC. Translating it yields CASSIQGVLETQYF.

The genes are TRBV3-1 (or the pseudogene TRBV3-2) and TRBJ2-3, with a tentative D call TRBD2 (5 bases). V was pared by 4 bases and J by 6 bases, with 11 bases between. CDR1 is LGHDT, CDR2 YNNKEL, per germline (reference sequence). This CDR3 contains 13 residues. The CDR3 DNA reads as TGTGCCAGCAGCCGAGTACTAGAGGATACGCAGTATTTT. This gives the protein CASSRVLEDTQYF.